The 32 T cell receptor beta chains in this list originate from one sample, sequenced in a study of response to subunit inactivated influenza vaccine. TCRdb re-called the RT-PCR reads with MiXCR, one entry per CDR3 protein. The data contain 550,000 to 800,000 distinct CDR3 sequences, around 16% of them singletons. Here the sequenced sample was PBMCs from blood, taken 11 to 12 days after vaccination. Every receptor here comes from a middle-aged man who received an inactivated influenza vaccine.

This clonotype was counted only a few times. V usage is TRBV20-1 and J usage is TRBJ2-3; D may be TRBD2 (6 bases). The ends were cut back, 7 bases at V and 8 bases at J, with 22 bases in the middle. The CDR3 runs to 14 residues. Germline V gene data show CDR1 as DFQATT and CDR2 as SNEGSKA (reference sequence). The CDR3 sequence is CSGTGTGKVGTQYF. CDR3 DNA sequence: TGCAGTGGGACCGGGACTGGCAAAGTGGGTACGCAGTATTTT.

V usage is TRBV10-1 and J usage is TRBJ2-7, with 11 bases lining up with TRBD1. From germline, CDR1 is WNHNN and CDR2 SYGVQD (reference sequence). This CDR3 contains 15 residues. Trimming at V came to 6 bases and at J to 0 bases, leaving 4 bases not matched to a gene. CDR3 region: CASREGQGASYEQYF. The CDR3 DNA follows: TGCGCCAGCAGGGAAGGACAGGGGGCCTCCTACGAGCAGTACTTC.

This clonotype was seen more than once but under ten times. The gene calls are TRBV7-9 and TRBJ2-3, with 7 positions matching TRBD2. Germline V CDR1 and CDR2: SEHNR, FQNEAQ (reference sequence). V lost 5 bases, J lost 14 bases, and 7 bases stayed unmatched. The CDR3 has 11 amino acids. CDR3 sequence (DNA): TGTGCCAGCAGCGTAGGACCGGGAGGGTATTTT. Protein: CASSVGPGGYF.

The chain links TRBV5-1 to TRBJ1-1; D is unresolved. Germline CDR1 and CDR2: SGHRS and YFSETQ. Trimming cost V 4 bases and J 4 bases, with 11 bases left between them. The CDR3 loop spans 13 amino acids. The CDR3 DNA is TGCGCCAGCAGCCAAAAGCCGCGCACTGAAGCTTTCTTT. This sequence encodes CASSQKPRTEAFF.

Written as DNA, the CDR3 is TGTGCCAGCAGCCCAGCAGCGGGCCGGTACAATGAGCAGTTCTTC. It encodes CASSPAAGRYNEQFF. The chain carries TRBV3-1 and TRBJ2-1, with D possibly TRBD2 on 6 matching bases. Deletions cut 4 bases from V and 4 bases from J, with 14 bases between. The CDR3 has 15 amino acids. Germline V gene lookup returns CDR1 LGHDT and CDR2 YNNKEL (reference sequence).

In its sample, this clonotype was seen a few times. This rearrangement joins TRBV20-1 to TRBJ2-1; possibly TRBD2 for D (5 bases). Germline values: CDR1 DFQATT, CDR2 SNEGSKA (reference sequence). Trimming left V 2 bases short and J 2 bases short, with 13 bases between. This CDR3 has 15 residues. CDR3 sequence (DNA): TGCAGTGCTAGATCGACCGAGACTACCTACAATGAGCAGTTCTTC. This codes for CSARSTETTYNEQFF.

This clonotype has a handful of counts. The chain carries TRBV9 and TRBJ2-1; 8 bases align to TRBD2. The V gene end was trimmed by 0 bases and the J gene end by 0 bases; junction bases not matched to a gene: 5. The CDR3 extends over 17 amino acids. Germline CDR1 reads SGDLS; CDR2 reads YYNGEE. CDR3 nucleotides: TGTGCCAGCAGCGTAGGGGGCGGGAGGCCCTCCTACAATGAGCAGTTCTTC. Amino acid sequence: CASSVGGGRPSYNEQFF.

This chain joins TRBV10-3 and TRBJ1-1, with D possibly matching TRBD1 (6 bases). The CDR3 has 15 amino acids. Germline values: CDR1 ENHRY, CDR2 SYGVKD. Trimming stripped 4 bases from V and 1 base from J, with 13 bases between. The CDR3 spells CAISVRGNPNTEAFF. As DNA, the CDR3 is TGTGCCATCAGTGTAAGGGGGAACCCGAACACTGAAGCTTTCTTT.

This clonotype was detected only a few times. This sequence joins TRBV7-9 and TRBJ1-1; D is unclear. V lost 2 bases, J lost 1 base, and 11 bases lay in between. The germline gives CDR1 SEHNR, CDR2 FQNEAQ (reference sequence). The CDR3 extends over 15 amino acids. CDR3 DNA: TGTGCCAGCAGCTTAACGACTGGCCAGAACACTGAAGCTTTCTTT. Encoded protein: CASSLTTGQNTEAFF.

This sequence joins TRBV19 and TRBJ1-5; TRBD1 aligns across 10 bases. CDR3 length: 13 residues. Germline V gene sequence: CDR1 LNHDA, CDR2 SQIVND (reference sequence). V lost 10 bases and J lost 4; bases outside the gene matches: 4. The CDR3 here is CATRGQGNQPQHF. Written as DNA, the CDR3 is TGTGCCACCAGGGGACAGGGGAATCAGCCCCAGCATTTT.

In its sample, this clonotype was seen many times. The chain uses TRBV20-1 and TRBJ1-1; TRBD1 matches 9 bases. The germline V gene encodes CDR1 DFQATT and CDR2 SNEGSKA (reference sequence). The trim removed 5 bases at V and 4 bases at J, leaving 5 bases unmatched. CDR3 length: 13 residues. CDR3 DNA: TGCAGTGCTGGGACAGGGCTGGGCACTGAAGCTTTCTTT. Encoded protein: CSAGTGLGTEAFF.

This chain links TRBV6-5 with TRBJ2-7; D remains unclear. The CDR3 contains 15 residues. CDR1 MNHEY and CDR2 SVGAGI come from the germline V gene. The V and J ends lost 4 bases and 3 bases respectively, with 16 bases between them. The CDR3 coding sequence is TGTGCCAGCAGTTGGCATAGGACCAAGGACTACGAGCAGTACTTC. Its translation: CASSWHRTKDYEQYF.

This clonotype was seen ten or more times. The gene calls are TRBV2 and TRBJ2-3; the match to TRBD2 covers 7 bases. CDR3 length: 17 residues. J lost 1 base, V lost 2 bases, and 9 bases had no gene match. The germline V gene encodes CDR1 SNHLY and CDR2 FYNNEI. The CDR3 protein is CASSESLGGPGTDTQYF. The CDR3 nucleotides read TGTGCCAGCAGTGAATCGTTGGGAGGGCCTGGCACAGATACGCAGTATTTT.

This CDR3 reads CASSLVASGRAVDTQYF. In nucleotides, the CDR3 is TGTGCCAGCAGCTTAGTGGCTAGCGGGAGGGCGGTAGATACGCAGTATTTT. J is TRBJ2-3 and V is TRBV7-2, with TRBD2 matching over 12 bases. V gave up 1 base and J gave up 5 bases; unmatched junction bases: 7. This CDR3 comprises 17 residues. Germline V CDR1 and CDR2: SGHTA, FQGNSA.

The V gene is TRBV20-1, the J gene TRBJ2-7, with unresolved D. V was trimmed by 6 bases and J by 0 bases, leaving 15 bases between them. The CDR3 is 14 amino acids. In germline, CDR1 is DFQATT, CDR2 SNEGSKA (reference sequence). DNA of the CDR3: TGCAGTGCACCTGACCGGGTGAGCTCCTACGAGCAGTACTTC. It codes for CSAPDRVSSYEQYF.

The table lists this clonotype with a count of one. The chain employs TRBV7-9 and TRBJ2-5; D uncertain. The ends were cut back, 0 bases at V and 2 bases at J, with 13 bases in the middle. CDR1 is SEHNR and CDR2 is FQNEAQ in the germline V gene (reference sequence). The CDR3 is 16 amino acids. The CDR3 DNA follows: TGTGCCAGCAGCTTAGCCCTAGGACGAGGACAAGAGACCCAGTACTTC. As protein: CASSLALGRGQETQYF.

The CDR3 loop is CASSTQGSTEAFF. In DNA, the CDR3 is TGTGCCAGTAGTACACAGGGTAGCACTGAAGCTTTCTTT. The rearrangement links TRBV19 to TRBJ1-1, with D possibly matching TRBD1 (6 bases). The CDR3 covers 13 residues. CDR1 LNHDA and CDR2 SQIVND come from the germline V gene (reference sequence). Trimming removed 4 bases from V and 4 bases from J, with 10 bases in between. Based on the CDR3 plus reference TRBV19 and TRBJ1-1, the full variable domain is DGGITQSPKYLFRKEGQNVTLSCEQNLNHDAMYWYRQDPGQGLRLIYYSQIVNDFQKGDIAEGYSVSREKKESFPLTVTSAQKNPTAFYLCASSTQGSTEAFFGQGTRLTVV.

This clonotype was counted between two and nine times. The V gene is TRBV20-1, the J gene TRBJ1-2; no clear D gene. The length of the CDR3 is 16 residues. Per the germline V gene, CDR1 is DFQATT and CDR2 is SNEGSKA (reference sequence). V was trimmed by 0 bases and J by 1 base, leaving 15 bases between them. CDR3 DNA sequence: TGCAGTGCTAGAGACGAGGGAGACGGCGGTAACTATGGCTACACCTTC. It codes for CSARDEGDGGNYGYTF.

V usage is TRBV6-4 and J usage is TRBJ1-2; D is unclear. The CDR3 has 13 residues. Germline assignment: CDR1 MRHNA and CDR2 SNTAGT. V lost 2 bases to trimming and J lost 7 bases, with 11 bases between them. The CDR3 loop is CASSDEGFGGYTF. The CDR3 DNA follows: TGTGCCAGCAGTGACGAGGGTTTCGGTGGCTACACCTTC.

The V call is TRBV3-1, the J call TRBJ2-7; 9 nucleotides match TRBD2. Unmatched junction bases numbered 3, after V lost 1 base and J lost 2 bases. Germline V gene lookup returns CDR1 LGHDT and CDR2 YNNKEL (reference sequence). The CDR3 runs 15 residues. This CDR3 is CASSQAGGGAYEQYF. CDR3 in DNA: TGTGCCAGCAGCCAAGCGGGCGGGGGGGCCTACGAGCAGTACTTC.

This clonotype occurred a few times. The chain combines TRBV28 with TRBJ1-2, with TRBD1 as a possible D gene (6 bases). V was cut by 7 bases and J by 1 base, with 13 bases left in between. This CDR3 is built from 14 residues. Germline V gene sequence: CDR1 MDHEN, CDR2 SYDVKM. CDR3 residues: CASTPGGLNYGYTF. CDR3 in DNA: TGTGCCAGCACCCCCGGGGGCCTTAACTATGGCTACACCTTC.

This chain's CDR3 is CAISGQGWNTGELFF. In nucleotides, the CDR3 is TGTGCCATCAGCGGACAGGGTTGGAACACCGGGGAGCTGTTTTTT. This rearrangement joins TRBV10-3 to TRBJ2-2; TRBD1 agrees at 8 bases. The V gene's germline CDR1 is ENHRY and CDR2 SYGVKD. The trim removed 6 bases at V and 1 base at J, leaving 4 bases unmatched. CDR3 length equals 15 residues.

In this sample, this clonotype turned up once. The genes are TRBV14 and TRBJ1-1; D not resolved. The germline V gene has CDR1 SGHDN and CDR2 FVKESK. The CDR3 is 14 amino acids. V shed 3 bases and J shed 0 bases, with 8 bases lying between them. As DNA, the CDR3 is TGTGCCAGCAGCCACGGCCAGATGAACACTGAAGCTTTCTTT. It specifies CASSHGQMNTEAFF.

The rearrangement joins TRBV10-3 to TRBJ1-6; 12 positions agree with TRBD1. This CDR3 spans 18 amino acids. In germline, CDR1 is ENHRY, CDR2 SYGVKD. The V gene end was trimmed by 6 bases and the J gene end by 13 bases; junction bases not matched to a gene: 19. The CDR3 region is CAIRTGTGGGSGVFPLHF. The CDR3 nucleotides read TGTGCCATCAGAACCGGGACAGGGGGCGGAAGCGGAGTTTTTCCCCTCCACTTT.

Only a few counts were recorded for this clonotype. The V gene is TRBV7-2, the J gene TRBJ2-1, with D tentatively TRBD2 (5 bases). The germline V gene has CDR1 SGHTA and CDR2 FQGNSA. The CDR3 length is 13 residues. V was cut by 2 bases and J by 6 bases, with 8 bases left in between. The CDR3 bases are TGTGCCAGCAGCTTACTAGCAATCAATGAGCAGTTCTTC. Protein sequence: CASSLLAINEQFF.

The chain employs TRBV11-2 and TRBJ2-2; 9 bases fit TRBD1. There are 16 residues in the CDR3. V shed 5 bases, J shed 3 bases, and the junction held 7 bases outside the gene matches. Per germline, CDR1 SGHAT and CDR2 FQNNGV. CDR3 residues: CASSLGTGWHTGELFF. The CDR3 region has the DNA TGTGCCAGCAGCCTCGGGACAGGGTGGCACACCGGGGAGCTGTTTTTT.

This clonotype was counted only a few times. This chain joins TRBV20-1 and TRBJ2-7; 9 bases are shared with TRBD2. The CDR3 is 15 residues long. J was trimmed by 3 bases and V by 0 bases; bases with no gene match: 6. Germline CDR1 reads DFQATT; CDR2 reads SNEGSKA (reference sequence). CDR3 nucleotide sequence: TGCAGTGCTAGAGATGCGGGGGGGGGGCTCTACGAGCAGTACTTC. Translating it yields CSARDAGGGLYEQYF.

Notes on this clonotype: A much more abundant neighbour one base away suggests this may be a read error. The CDR3 here is CASSLSSAYEQFF. CDR3 DNA: TGCGCCAGCAGCTTGTCTTCAGCCTACGAGCAGTTCTTC. The chain joins TRBV5-1 to TRBJ2-7, with D unresolved. The last part of the DNA fits TRBJ2-1 better; the J call may be wrong. The CDR3 is 13 residues long. Germline CDR1 reads SGHRS; CDR2 reads YFSETQ.

A few counts support this clonotype. This chain connects TRBV7-8 to TRBJ2-2, with D tentatively TRBD1 or TRBD2 (5 bases each). Germline CDR1 and CDR2: SGHVS and FQNEAQ. V dropped 9 bases and J dropped 5 bases, with 13 bases sitting between them. The CDR3 sequence is 13 residues long. The CDR3, as DNA: TGTGCCAGTAAACGGGGCCGAACCGGGGAGCTGTTTTTT. It yields the protein CASKRGRTGELFF.

V usage is TRBV29-1 and J usage is TRBJ2-2; D is perhaps TRBD2 (5 bases). Germline CDR1 is SQVTM and CDR2 is ANQGSEA. The CDR3 spans 14 residues. The V end lost 6 bases, the J end lost 2 bases, and 13 bases lay between the germline ends. CDR3 sequence (DNA): TGCAGCGTAGCGGACTCCTCCAACACCGGGGAGCTGTTTTTT. The encoded protein is CSVADSSNTGELFF.

This clonotype was counted between two and nine times. The CDR3 region is CASSQRVAGRSTDTQYF. In DNA, the CDR3 is TGTGCCAGCAGCCAAAGAGTGGCGGGGCGAAGCACAGATACGCAGTATTTT. This chain uses TRBV4-2 with TRBJ2-3; possibly TRBD2 for D (6 bases). V was pared by 2 bases and J by 0 bases, with 15 bases between. The CDR3 totals 17 residues. Germline-derived CDR1 and CDR2 are LGHNA and YNFKEQ.

This clonotype was seen many times. This sequence joins TRBV6-5 and TRBJ1-2, with D perhaps matching TRBD1 (6 bases). This CDR3 has 13 residues. CDR1 MNHEY and CDR2 SVGAGI come from the germline V gene. The V end lost 2 bases, the J end lost 4 bases, and 8 bases lay between the germline ends. CDR3 DNA sequence: TGTGCCAGCAGTTACCCGGACAGCTATGGCTACACCTTC. It is translated as CASSYPDSYGYTF.